This is a list of T cell receptor beta chains from one sample in a study of OX40 agonist ivuxolimab in advanced cancers. Repertoires were generated with immunoSEQ multiplex PCR, while TCRdb's copy carries only in-frame clones and drops some. The repertoire holds 50,000 to 80,000 clones, with around 80% as singletons. The sample in question was CD4+ or CD8+ T cells sorted from blood, obtained in a trial of the OX40 agonist ivuxolimab. The receptors come from an adult with an advanced solid tumor such as melanoma, head and neck, liver or kidney cancer. The CDR3 runs from the conserved cysteine through the conserved F or W. D genes are given only for firm matches. Not every row has a clone size; where given, it reads once, few, many or a size class.

TRBV5-4	TRBJ2-5	.	.	TGTGCCAGCAGCTTCCTCGACGGAGAAGAGACCCAGTACTTC	CASSFLDGEETQYF
TRBV13	TRBJ2-7	.	.	TGTGCCAGCAGGCGCACAGGGATTTTGGACGAGCAGTACTTC	CASRRTGILDEQYF
TRBV7-9	TRBJ1-4	.	TRBD1	TGTGCCAGCAGCTCCCCCGCCCGACAGGGGCGGAATGAAAAACTGTTTTTT	CASSSPARQGRNEKLFF
TRBV19	TRBJ1-2	.	TRBD1	TGTGCCAGTAACCTGAGGGACAGGGGGCTCGCTGAATATGGCTACACCTTC	CASNLRDRGLAEYGYTF
TRBV27	TRBJ2-1	.	TRBD1	TGTGCCAGCAGTTCGCGACAGGGGAATGAGCAGTTCTTC	CASSSRQGNEQFF
TRBV19	TRBJ1-5	.	.	TGTGCCAGTAGTACAGGGGATGATCAGCCCCAGCATTTT	CASSTGDDQPQHF
TRBV27	TRBJ2-7	few	.	TGTGCCAGCAGTTTATCTCGGGCTGGGGTCCAAGCCTACGAGCAGTACTTC	CASSLSRAGVQAYEQYF
TRBV30	TRBJ1-2	.	.	TGTGCCTGGAAGTCTCAGACTAACTATGGCTACACCTTC	CAWKSQTNYGYTF
TRBV5-6	TRBJ2-7	once	.	TGTGCCAGCAGCTTGGCCACCTCCTACGAGCAGTACTTC	CASSLATSYEQYF
TRBV7-2	TRBJ2-7	.	TRBD2	TGTGCCAGCAGCGGCCCGGGGGGACCTTGGCGAAGCTCCTACGAGCAGTACTTC	CASSGPGGPWRSSYEQYF
TRBV7-6	TRBJ2-3	once	.	TGTGCCAGCAGCTTAGACCCCCGGACAGCCGGAATAACCTTT	CASSLDPRTAGITF
TRBV6-1	TRBJ2-1	.	.	TGTGCCAGCAGTCTACAGGGTCATGAGCAGTTCTTC	CASSLQGHEQFF
TRBV5-1	TRBJ1-1	.	TRBD1	TGCGCCAGCAGCTTTGACAGGGTTGGGACTGAAGCTTTCTTT	CASSFDRVGTEAFF
TRBV4-1	TRBJ1-6	.	.	TGCGCCAGCAGCCAAGTTGGTCTAGAGAATTCGCCCCTCCACTTT	CASSQVGLENSPLHF
TRBV10-1	TRBJ2-7	.	.	TGCGCCAGCATAGACGCGGCCACGAAGGAGCAGTACTTC	CASIDAATKEQYF
TRBV6-5	TRBJ2-2	.	.	TGTGCCAGCAGGATACAGGGTTCCGGGGAGCTGTTTTTT	CASRIQGSGELFF
TRBV7-2	TRBJ2-2	once	.	TGTGCCAGCAGCCCGGACAGCCAGGGAGGGGAGCTGTTTTTT	CASSPDSQGGELFF
TRBV27	TRBJ1-6	medium-sized	.	TGTGCCAGCAGTCTAGAGACAGGCTCTAAATCACCCCTCCACTTT	CASSLETGSKSPLHF
TRBV5-4	TRBJ1-4	.	TRBD1	TGTGCCAGCAGCACGACAGGGCCTAATGAAAAACTGTTTTTT	CASSTTGPNEKLFF
TRBV15	TRBJ1-3	.	.	TGTGCCACCAGCGGACCCGGGGGAAACACCATATATTTT	CATSGPGGNTIYF
TRBV11-2	TRBJ2-7	.	TRBD1	TGTGCCAGCAGCGAACGAAGGGGGCTACGACTTCCCCTACTATACTTC	CASSERRGLRLPLLYF
TRBV7-3	TRBJ2-5	few	.	TGTGCCAGCAGCTTAAACCGGGAAGAGACCCAGTACTTC	CASSLNREETQYF
TRBV28	TRBJ2-1	.	TRBD1	TGTGCCAGCAGTTGGGACAGGGGGCATCGGGGTGAGCAGTTCTTC	CASSWDRGHRGEQFF
TRBV18	TRBJ2-7	.	.	TGTGCCAGCTCACCTGACTTGTACGAGCAGTACTTC	CASSPDLYEQYF
TRBV2	TRBJ1-5	.	.	TGTGCCAGCAGTGAAGTGACAGGAGGACAGCCCCAGCATTTT	CASSEVTGGQPQHF
TRBV5-1	TRBJ2-7	.	TRBD1	TGCGCCAGCGGGGCAGGGGGTTTCTACGAGCAGTACTTC	CASGAGGFYEQYF
TRBV18	TRBJ2-5	.	.	TGTGCCAGCTCACCACCTAACAGGGAAGAGACCCAGTACTTC	CASSPPNREETQYF
TRBV28	TRBJ1-3	.	.	TGTGCCAGCAGGGGAGGCCTCTCTGGAAACACCATATATTTT	CASRGGLSGNTIYF
TRBV30	TRBJ2-4	.	.	TGTGCCTGGGAGTGGCCCCGGCCCCGGCAAACCAAAAACATTCAGTACTTC	CAWEWPRPRQTKNIQYF
TRBV5-3	TRBJ1-3	.	.	TGTGCCAGAAGCTGGGGGGTAGCGAGCCCTGGAAACACCATATATTTT	CARSWGVASPGNTIYF
TRBV19	TRBJ1-2	.	.	TGTGCCAGTAGCAGCATTGCGGCCTATGACTACACCTTC	CASSSIAAYDYTF
TRBV27	TRBJ2-5	.	TRBD1	TGTGCCAGCAGTCTAGACAGGGGGCAGGAGACCCAGTACTTC	CASSLDRGQETQYF
TRBV5-8	TRBJ2-4	.	.	TGTGCCAGCAGCTTGGGGCCGGACTTGTACTTC	CASSLGPDLYF
TRBV2	TRBJ2-7	.	.	TGTGCCAGCAGTCTCCGGGACCTCTCCTACGAGCAGTACTTC	CASSLRDLSYEQYF
TRBV19	TRBJ1-5	.	.	TGTGCCGGCAGGGGTTTTCGAGAGCCAGGGACTTTCAATCAGCCCCAGCATTTT	CAGRGFREPGTFNQPQHF
TRBV30	TRBJ1-2	.	TRBD1	TGTGCCCGATCAGGGACAGGGTACGGCTACACCTTC	CARSGTGYGYTF
TRBV29-1	TRBJ1-4	.	.	TGCAGCGTGGTTCTGGGTGAAAAACTGTTTTTT	CSVVLGEKLFF
TRBV11-2	TRBJ1-1	.	.	TGTGCCAGCAGCTTAGCAGGGTTGAACACTGAAGCTTTCTTT	CASSLAGLNTEAFF
TRBV19	TRBJ2-7	.	.	TGTGCCAGTAGTTCCGAGTACTCCTACGAGCAGTACTTC	CASSSEYSYEQYF
TRBV2	TRBJ1-3	.	.	TGTGCCAGCTTGGACAGCCCCCGGCTGGGAAACACCATATATTTT	CASLDSPRLGNTIYF
TRBV4-3	TRBJ2-7	.	TRBD1	TGCGCCAGCAGCCACGGACAGGGAGGCACCTACGAGCAGTACTTC	CASSHGQGGTYEQYF
TRBV6-6	TRBJ2-7	.	TRBD2	TGTGCCAGCAGCGGGACTAGCGCCGCCTACGAGCAGTACTTC	CASSGTSAAYEQYF
TRBV5-1	TRBJ1-6	once	TRBD1	TGCGCCAGCAGCCCGAACCAGGGGGAGTCGTTTTCACCCCTCCACTTT	CASSPNQGESFSPLHF
TRBV28	TRBJ2-3	.	.	TGTGCCAGCAGTGTGGACAGCCGAAACACAGATACGCAGTATTTT	CASSVDSRNTDTQYF
TRBV28	TRBJ1-5	.	.	TGTGCCAGCATCATAGAGTCTAGAGACAGGCAGACATATTATAGCAATCAGCCCCAGCATTTT	CASIIESRDRQTYYSNQPQHF
TRBV2	TRBJ2-5	.	.	TGTGCCAGCAGTGACCCCCCAGGCCAAGAGACCCAGTACTTC	CASSDPPGQETQYF
TRBV18	TRBJ1-1	.	.	TGTGCCAGCTCACCAGGGGGGACATGGGAAGTCACTGAAGCTTTCTTT	CASSPGGTWEVTEAFF
TRBV5-1	TRBJ2-5	.	TRBD1	TGCGCCAGCAGCTCCGTGTCGACAGGGTACGGGGAGACCCAGTACTTC	CASSSVSTGYGETQYF
TRBV10-2	TRBJ1-2	.	.	TGCGCCAGCAGTGAGCTCAGTCGCTATGGCTACACCTTC	CASSELSRYGYTF
TRBV6-1	TRBJ1-2	.	.	TGTGCCAGCAGTGAAGGAAGGACCGTGACGTTTTCTAACTATGGCTACACCTTC	CASSEGRTVTFSNYGYTF
TRBV30	TRBJ1-1	.	.	TGTGCCTGGAGTCTGGGTCACACTGAAGCTTTCTTT	CAWSLGHTEAFF
TRBV11-2	TRBJ1-1	.	.	TGTGCCAGCAGCTTAGATCCGAACACTGAAGCTTTCTTT	CASSLDPNTEAFF
TRBV2	TRBJ2-1	.	.	TGTGCCAGCAGAGACCCAGGGACGAATGAGCAGTTCTTC	CASRDPGTNEQFF
TRBV29-1	TRBJ2-1	.	.	TGCAGCGTTGTGCCGCCCAATGAGCAGTTCTTC	CSVVPPNEQFF